This T cell receptor (beta chain) was identified during a study of blood T cell repertoires in COVID-19 (dated by TCRdb to the early 2020s). Regarding the study in general: The collaborator samples originated in the United States, Italy and Spain and spanned the acute and convalescent phases of COVID-19. The prospective study material was composed of cDNA or gDNA derived from T cells, B-cell-depleted T cells, or PBMCs. The dataset comprised deeply sampled blood TCRbeta repertoires from subjects exposed to, actively infected with, or recovered from COVID-19. The repertoires were released in a freely available public database intended as a resource for research on the immune response to SARS-CoV-2. The samples were drawn from the first 160 participants of the ongoing ImmuneRACE study and from 1,254 subjects provided by 6 global collaborators. The sample metadata nearly always contained a de-identified subject ID, COVID-19 status, age in years and sex. Where HLA class I and class II types were available, the types were taken from metadata supplied by the sample provider, not from assay-based typing. Points the paper makes about the study in general: The quantity of clinical and demographic metadata differed by source and by participant and was supplied without curation.

TCRbeta CDR3 regions were amplified from genomic DNA by means of the immunoSEQ Assay, a bias-controlled multiplex PCR. The source study handled its data this way. Within the assay, amplification of reference gene primers was used to estimate how many nucleated cells each sample contained. To quantify the absolute abundance of each unique TCRbeta CDR3 rearrangement, sequence reads were collapsed and filtered. For each sample, productive Simpson clonality was calculated as the square root of Simpson's diversity index over productive rearrangements. This is the immuneACCESS table as TCRdb keeps it, with only in-frame sequences that have V and J called. A part of the clones is gone; compared with another copy, unresolved V genes explain less than half, and the rest is unexplained. V and J calls and clone size are those listed in that table; D and trimming were worked out from the DNA. For this sample the table gives some 300,000 clones, of which 70% to 90% were detected only once. Approximately 6.5% of the sample is held by the ten biggest clonotypes.

Spanning cysteine to phenylalanine, the CDR3 consists of 15 amino acids. Only CDR3 DNA is held: 45 bases, read in frame from base 1. After removal of 6 bases from V and 6 bases from J, the junction retains 13 bases not matched to a gene. As encoded in the germline V gene, CDR1 is MNHEY while CDR2 is SVGAGI. Concerning this clone itself: The antigen this receptor binds is unknown. Qualities for individual bases were not recorded, and no much larger clone is one base off.

One collaborating source in Seattle enrolled patients while the patients were actively infected and followed the patients over time throughout the course of disease. Each collaborating institution followed its own protocols to collect whole blood in K2EDTA tubes. For TCRbeta analysis, collaborator samples were shipped as frozen whole blood, as isolated PBMCs, or as DNA extracted from either sample type. The sequence links TRBV6-5 to TRBJ2-7; 8 junctional bases match TRBD1. This TCR was recovered from a woman in her 50s with COVID-19, enrolled during active disease. Specimen: peripheral blood. The DNA sequence is given as TGTGCCAGCAGGAATGTAAAGACAGGGACAGGCGAGCAGTACTTC. This codes for CASRNVKTGTGEQYF.